Detailed here is one TCR beta chain. The ends lost 5 bases at V and 1 base at J; junction bases unmatched: 5. The CDR3 length is 16 residues. Germline V gene sequence: CDR1 SGHAT, CDR2 FQDESV (reference sequence). This sample was included in a study of blood T cell repertoires in COVID-19. Study summary: COVID-19 samples from acute and convalescent phases originated in the United States, Italy and Spain. PBMCs, B-cell-depleted T cells, or T cells provided the cDNA or gDNA that made up the material.

Under the authors' procedure: Amplification with reference gene primers provided the estimates of nucleated cell counts. Sequenced by immunoSEQ multiplex PCR; TCRdb stores in-frame clones only, minus some. For V, J and clone size, that table is used; D and trimming come from the DNA. The sample includes about 150,000 clones, approximately 87% of them seen just once. The sample taken for sequencing was peripheral blood. This TCR was recovered from a man older than 75 with acute or convalescent COVID-19. The V and J genes are TRBV11-1 and TRBJ2-3; 11 positions agree with TRBD1. The CDR3: CASSRGQGDGTDTQYF. The CDR3 DNA is TGTGCCAGCAGCCGGGGACAGGGGGACGGCACAGATACGCAGTATTTT.